This T cell receptor beta chain was captured by sequencing in a study of cytomegalovirus exposure and HLA in healthy donors. Trimming pared 3 bases from V and 5 bases from J, leaving 20 bases between. The germline V gene has CDR1 PRHDT and CDR2 FYEKMQ (reference sequence). The CDR3 is 16 residues long. The method was immunoSEQ multiplex PCR; TCRdb's version includes in-frame clones alone and lacks a portion of them. The repertoire holds roughly 250,000 clones, with around 88% as singletons. The chain uses TRBV13 and TRBJ2-7; D may be TRBD2 (6 bases). The material sequenced was PBMCs. The sequence was obtained from a woman between 25 and 40 years old in good health and CMV-seropositive. The CDR3 loop is CASSFSGLGGLDEQYF. DNA of the CDR3: TGTGCCAGCAGCTTCAGCGGGCTTGGCGGTTTGGACGAGCAGTACTTC.